This is a list of T cell receptor beta chains from one sample in a study of beta chain features in type 1 diabetes. The protocol was immunoSEQ multiplex PCR, while the TCRdb copy is restricted to in-frame clones and leaves out a portion. The sample lists approximately 330,000 clones, approximately 10% occurring once. Sequencing used naive CD4+ T cells from blood. The source of these receptors is a woman aged 25-40 years in good health. The CDR3 runs from the conserved cysteine through the conserved F or W. The D gene is left open where the match is weak. Size is stated for part of the rows, as once, few or many counts, or as a class when the clone is expanded.

TRBV5-1	NA	TRBJ1-5	NA	CASSLGEHSNQPQHF	TGCGCCAGCAGCTTGGGTGAGCATAGCAATCAGCCCCAGCATTTT
TRBV9	TRBD2	TRBJ2-3	few	CASTLSGRSTDTQYF	TGTGCCAGCACCCTTAGCGGGAGGAGCACAGATACGCAGTATTTT
TRBV7-2	NA	TRBJ1-1	NA	CASSSQATGNTEAFF	TGTGCCAGCAGCTCACAGGCGACGGGGAACACTGAAGCTTTCTTT
TRBV5-1	NA	TRBJ2-5	few	CASSLAEETQYF	TGCGCCAGCAGCTTGGCAGAAGAGACCCAGTACTTC
TRBV18	NA	TRBJ2-5	NA	CASSPSSSGETQYF	TGTGCCAGCTCACCGTCTAGTTCTGGAGAGACCCAGTACTTC
TRBV2	TRBD2	TRBJ2-5	few	CASSVGLAVEETQYF	TGTGCCAGCAGTGTGGGACTAGCGGTAGAAGAGACCCAGTACTTC
TRBV5-4	TRBD2	TRBJ2-1	few	CASREPGLARGPHNEQFF	TGTGCCAGCAGAGAGCCGGGACTAGCTCGGGGCCCCCACAATGAGCAGTTCTTC
TRBV29-1	NA	TRBJ1-2	NA	CSVEAVRASYTF	TGCAGCGTTGAAGCCGTACGAGCGAGCTACACCTTC
TRBV7-2	TRBD2	TRBJ2-3	NA	CASSTRLATDTQYF	TGTGCCAGCAGCACGCGACTAGCGACAGATACGCAGTATTTT
TRBV5-1	NA	TRBJ2-1	NA	CASSLDVFGLHNEQFF	TGCGCCAGCAGCTTGGACGTCTTCGGACTACACAATGAGCAGTTCTTC
TRBV5-1	TRBD1	TRBJ1-1	NA	CASSLAGTGGQTEAFF	TGCGCCAGCAGCTTGGCCGGGACAGGGGGACAGACTGAAGCTTTCTTT
TRBV4-2	TRBD2	TRBJ2-7	few	CASSRGLAGVSYEQYF	TGTGCCAGCAGCCGGGGACTAGCGGGCGTCTCCTACGAGCAGTACTTC
TRBV7-3	NA	TRBJ2-2	NA	CASSLDSTNTGELFF	TGTGCCAGCAGCTTAGACAGCACGAACACCGGGGAGCTGTTTTTT
TRBV28	NA	TRBJ2-7	NA	CASSLRDWRQYF	TGTGCCAGCAGCCTCCGGGACTGGAGGCAGTACTTC
TRBV18	NA	TRBJ2-5	NA	CASSPQEGAQETQYF	TGTGCCAGCTCACCACAAGAAGGGGCACAAGAGACCCAGTACTTC
TRBV5-4	TRBD1	TRBJ1-1	NA	CASSMDRANTEAFF	TGTGCCAGCAGCATGGACAGGGCGAACACTGAAGCTTTCTTT
TRBV19	TRBD2	TRBJ2-5	NA	CATSTSDQETQYF	TGTGCCACTTCTACTAGCGACCAAGAGACCCAGTACTTC
TRBV15	NA	TRBJ2-5	few	CATSRDTGETQYF	TGTGCCACCAGCAGAGATACTGGAGAGACCCAGTACTTC
TRBV11-2	NA	TRBJ2-7	NA	CASSLALGSHNEQYF	TGTGCCAGCAGCTTAGCTTTAGGGAGTCACAACGAGCAGTACTTC
TRBV28	NA	TRBJ2-2	NA	CASTANTGELFF	TGTGCCAGCACAGCGAACACCGGGGAGCTGTTTTTT
TRBV19	NA	TRBJ2-5	NA	CASSGGPGETQYF	TGTGCCAGTTCCGGAGGCCCCGGAGAGACCCAGTACTTC
TRBV28	TRBD1	TRBJ2-2	few	CASSLYGQGGTGELFF	TGTGCCAGCAGTTTATATGGACAGGGGGGCACCGGGGAGCTGTTTTTT
TRBV19	TRBD2	TRBJ2-1	few	CASSSQGGYWGKLGDEQFF	TGTGCCAGTAGTAGTCAGGGAGGGTATTGGGGGAAATTAGGGGACGAGCAGTTCTTC
TRBV23-1	TRBD1	TRBJ1-2	NA	CASTQKPRTGEYYGYTF	TGCGCCAGCACTCAAAAACCTCGGACAGGGGAATACTATGGCTACACCTTC
TRBV7-3	TRBD1	TRBJ2-7	NA	CASSYSGQGNHEQYF	TGTGCCAGCAGCTACTCGGGACAGGGGAACCACGAGCAGTACTTC
TRBV29-1	TRBD2	TRBJ2-1	NA	CSVVSGGPNEQFF	TGCAGCGTTGTTTCGGGAGGGCCCAATGAGCAGTTCTTC
TRBV5-1	TRBD2	TRBJ2-3	NA	CASSSYTTSGYTDTQYF	TGCGCCAGCAGCTCCTATACCACTAGCGGCTACACAGATACGCAGTATTTT
TRBV7-9	NA	TRBJ2-7	few	CASSLEARVEQYF	TGTGCCAGCAGCTTAGAAGCCAGGGTCGAGCAGTACTTC
TRBV27	TRBD1	TRBJ2-5	NA	CASSLGTGGIQETQYF	TGTGCCAGCAGTTTAGGGACAGGGGGGATCCAAGAGACCCAGTACTTC
TRBV28	TRBD2	TRBJ2-7	NA	CASRLPTSGSLYEQYF	TGTGCCAGCAGGCTCCCGACTAGCGGGAGCTTGTACGAGCAGTACTTC
TRBV6-5	TRBD2	TRBJ2-3	NA	CAAYKRDGTDTQYF	TGTGCCGCGTATAAGCGGGACGGCACAGATACGCAGTATTTT
TRBV29-1	NA	TRBJ1-1	NA	CSVVTVRAFF	TGCAGCGTTGTCACGGTTCGGGCTTTCTTT
TRBV10-3	TRBD1	TRBJ2-1	few	CAISGQGVYNEQFF	TGTGCCATCAGTGGACAGGGGGTGTACAATGAGCAGTTCTTC
TRBV19	TRBD1	TRBJ2-3	NA	CASTEDWDRGRDTQYF	TGTGCCAGTACAGAGGACTGGGACAGAGGACGAGATACGCAGTATTTT
TRBV7-9	NA	TRBJ2-3	NA	CASSLGQTDTQYF	TGTGCCAGCAGCCTAGGACAGACAGATACGCAGTATTTT
TRBV7-2	NA	TRBJ2-7	NA	CASSLGLDIHEQYF	TGTGCCAGCAGCTTAGGACTGGACATTCACGAGCAGTACTTC
TRBV9	TRBD1	TRBJ2-5	few	CASSTGQGAGETQYF	TGTGCCAGCAGCACAGGACAGGGGGCAGGGGAGACCCAGTACTTC
TRBV6-6	NA	TRBJ2-7	NA	CASSYPNRDGQYF	TGTGCCAGCAGTTACCCTAACAGGGACGGGCAGTACTTC
TRBV7-9	NA	TRBJ2-1	NA	CASSSLRDLNEQFF	TGTGCCAGCAGCTCCTTGCGGGATCTCAATGAGCAGTTCTTC
TRBV4-1	TRBD2	TRBJ2-1	few	CASSQPSGTYNEQFF	TGCGCCAGCAGCCAACCTAGCGGGACCTACAATGAGCAGTTCTTC
TRBV9	NA	TRBJ1-2	NA	CASSVEIGAGYTF	TGTGCCAGCAGCGTAGAGATAGGGGCTGGCTACACCTTC
TRBV5-4	TRBD1	TRBJ1-4	NA	CASSTDREYEKLFF	TGTGCCAGCAGCACCGACAGGGAGTATGAAAAACTGTTTTTT
TRBV5-1	NA	TRBJ1-4	NA	CASSTKTGQNEKLFF	TGCGCCAGCAGCACTAAGACAGGCCAAAATGAAAAACTGTTTTTT